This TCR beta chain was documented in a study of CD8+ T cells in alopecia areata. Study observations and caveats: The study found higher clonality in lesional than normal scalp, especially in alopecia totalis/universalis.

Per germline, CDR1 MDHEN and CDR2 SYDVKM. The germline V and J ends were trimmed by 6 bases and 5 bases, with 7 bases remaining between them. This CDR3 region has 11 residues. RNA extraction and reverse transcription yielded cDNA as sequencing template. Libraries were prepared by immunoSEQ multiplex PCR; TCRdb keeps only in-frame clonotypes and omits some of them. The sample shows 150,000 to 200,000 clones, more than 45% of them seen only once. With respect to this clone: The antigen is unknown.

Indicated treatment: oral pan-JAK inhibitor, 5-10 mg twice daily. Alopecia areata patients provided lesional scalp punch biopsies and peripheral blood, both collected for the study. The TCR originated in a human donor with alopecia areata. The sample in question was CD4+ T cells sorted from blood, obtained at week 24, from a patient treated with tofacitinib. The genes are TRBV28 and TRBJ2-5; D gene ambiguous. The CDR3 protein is CASRVGETQYF. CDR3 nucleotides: TGTGCCAGCAGGGTAGGGGAGACCCAGTACTTC.